One sample yielded the 29 T cell receptor beta chains listed below, sequenced in a study of technical replicates of blood from a handful of donors. Method: immunoSEQ multiplex PCR; TCRdb's copy keeps in-frame clones and lacks some. The data show some 75,000 clones, 96% seen once. Sequenced material: T cells isolated from PBMCs. The receptor source for this set is a human donor in good health.

V gene TRBV4-2 combines with J gene TRBJ2-7; D perhaps matches TRBD2 (6 bases). The V end lost 1 base, the J end lost 4 bases, and 17 bases lay between the germline ends. The length of the CDR3 is 16 residues. Looked up from germline, CDR1 is LGHNA and CDR2 is YNFKEQ. CDR3 protein: CASSQGKFGTDYEQYF. DNA for the CDR3: TGTGCCAGCAGCCAAGGTAAATTCGGGACTGATTACGAGCAGTACTTC.

This clone was observed once. V is TRBV19 and J is TRBJ2-1; D is uncertain. Trimming cost V 1 base and J 9 bases, with 7 bases left between them. This CDR3 region has 12 residues. The germline V gene encodes CDR1 LNHDA and CDR2 SQIVND (reference sequence). The DNA for the CDR3 is TGTGCCAGTAGTATAGGATGGAGTGAGCAGTTCTTC. This codes for CASSIGWSEQFF.

This chain connects TRBV7-2 to TRBJ2-7, with 8 bases fitting TRBD2. V lost 3 bases to trimming and J lost 2 bases; unmatched junction nucleotides: 6. CDR3 length: 15 amino acids. Germline assignment: CDR1 SGHTA and CDR2 FQGNSA. CDR3 coding DNA: TGTGCCAGCAGCTTTTCAAGCGGGGGTCCCTACGAGCAGTACTTC. Residues: CASSFSSGGPYEQYF.

This sequence joins TRBV14 and TRBJ2-7, with D hard to call. CDR3 length equals 11 residues. Germline values: CDR1 SGHDN, CDR2 FVKESK. Trimming shortened V by 5 bases and J by 2 bases, and 4 bases separated the two germline ends. CDR3 sequence (DNA): TGTGCCAGCAGCGTCACCTACGAGCAGTACTTC. Amino acid sequence: CASSVTYEQYF. The entire variable domain, with the rest obtained from reference TRBV14 and TRBJ2-7, is as follows: EAGVTQFPSHSVIEKGQTVTLRCDPISGHDNLYWYRRVMGKEIKFLLHFVKESKQDESGMPNNRFLAERTGGTYSTLKVQPAELEDSGVYFCASSVTYEQYFGPGTRLTVT.

The chain combines TRBV28 with TRBJ2-4; 11 positions agree with TRBD1. Germline V CDR1 and CDR2: MDHEN, SYDVKM. Germline trimming cut 6 bases from V and 1 base from J; bases unmatched to any gene: 8. The CDR3 is 17 amino acids. The DNA of the CDR3 is TGTGCCAGCAGAAGGACAGGGGGCGGGCAGGCCAAAAACATTCAGTACTTC. Translating it yields CASRRTGGGQAKNIQYF.

The V gene is TRBV27, the J gene TRBJ1-5, with 8 bases aligning to TRBD1. Germline lookup yields CDR1 MNHEY and CDR2 SMNVEV (reference sequence). The CDR3 covers 15 residues. V was pared by 3 bases and J by 4 bases, with 5 bases of the junction left unmatched. DNA for the CDR3: TGTGCCAGCAGTTTGGTACAGGGGGTAAATCAGCCCCAGCATTTT. This encodes CASSLVQGVNQPQHF.

This clone appeared once. The V call is TRBV5-6, the J call TRBJ2-7; maybe TRBD1 (6 bases). The V end was cut by 0 bases, the J end by 5 bases, with 18 bases between. The CDR3 spans 16 residues. Germline CDR1 and CDR2: SGHDT and YYEEEE. CDR3 loop: CASSLGIQGTLDEQYF. CDR3 sequence (DNA): TGTGCCAGCAGCTTGGGGATACAGGGAACTTTGGACGAGCAGTACTTC. Variable domain in full (rest from reference TRBV5-6 and TRBJ2-7): DAGVTQSPTHLIKTRGQQVTLRCSPKSGHDTVSWYQQALGQGPQFIFQYYEEEERQRGNFPDRFSGHQFPNYSSELNVNALLLGDSALYLCASSLGIQGTLDEQYFGPGTRLTVT.

This chain connects TRBV6-5 to TRBJ1-2, with 7 bases aligning to TRBD1. There are 14 residues in the CDR3. V dropped 2 bases and J dropped 4; count of bases not matched to a gene: 4. Germline V gives CDR1 MNHEY, CDR2 SVGAGI. The CDR3 is CASSYGDSFYGYTF. The CDR3 DNA follows: TGTGCCAGCAGTTACGGGGACAGTTTCTATGGCTACACCTTC.

The rearrangement links TRBV7-3 to TRBJ2-3, with unresolved D. V was shortened by 1 base and J by 4 bases, with 6 bases between the two germline ends. The CDR3 totals 13 residues. Germline loops: CDR1 SGHTA, CDR2 FQGTGA. The CDR3 sequence: CASSLRVSDTQYF. The CDR3 DNA sequence: TGTGCCAGCAGCTTAAGAGTTTCAGATACGCAGTATTTT.

This clone was counted a single time. The chain uses TRBV5-4 and TRBJ2-3; D gene unclear. The CDR3 contains 13 residues. V dropped 3 bases and J dropped 6 bases, with 11 bases sitting between them. Germline values: CDR1 SGHNT, CDR2 YYREEE (reference sequence). DNA for the CDR3: TGTGCCAGCAGCTCGGGTGGGTGGGATACGCAGTATTTT. Encoded protein: CASSSGGWDTQYF.

The chain has TRBV27 and TRBJ2-1; D not certain. Germline-derived CDR1 and CDR2 are MNHEY and SMNVEV (reference sequence). The CDR3 runs 11 residues. Trimming stripped 2 bases from V and 6 bases from J, with 2 bases between. This chain's CDR3 is CASSLLNEQFF. CDR3 bases: TGTGCCAGCAGTTTACTCAATGAGCAGTTCTTC.

This rearrangement joins TRBV19 to TRBJ1-1; TRBD1 aligns across 12 bases. Germline trimming cut 7 bases from V and 6 bases from J; bases unmatched to any gene: 9. The CDR3 runs to 15 residues. The germline V gene has CDR1 LNHDA and CDR2 SQIVND (reference sequence). The CDR3, as DNA: TGTGCCAGTAAGTGGGGGACAGGGGGCGTCCCTGAAGCTTTCTTT. This translates into CASKWGTGGVPEAFF.

The chain joins TRBV5-1 to TRBJ2-1; D call uncertain. Trimming shortened V by 1 base and J by 2 bases, and 10 bases separated the two germline ends. The V gene's germline CDR1 is SGHRS and CDR2 YFSETQ. The CDR3 length is 15 residues. The DNA for the CDR3 is TGCGCCAGCAGCTTGAAGCATGACACCTACAATGAGCAGTTCTTC. It specifies CASSLKHDTYNEQFF.

The chain recombines TRBV13 with TRBJ1-3, with D hard to call. With 5 bases removed from V and 1 base from J, the gap between germline ends came to 12 bases. CDR3 length: 15 residues. Germline V gene sequence: CDR1 PRHDT, CDR2 FYEKMQ (reference sequence). CDR3 sequence reads: CASSPEQASGNTIYF. The CDR3 DNA reads as TGTGCCAGCAGCCCCGAGCAGGCTTCTGGAAACACCATATATTTT.

This clone has a single count. The chain combines TRBV6-6 with TRBJ2-7; TRBD2 matches 9 bases. Germline V gene data show CDR1 as MNHNY and CDR2 as SVGAGI (reference sequence). With V trimmed by 6 bases and J by 5 bases, 11 bases remained unmatched. This CDR3 comprises 15 residues. Here the CDR3 reads CASRGPGGRVNEQYF. The CDR3 nucleotides read TGTGCCAGCAGGGGCCCTGGCGGGAGGGTGAACGAGCAGTACTTC.

CDR3 DNA: TGTGCCAGCAGCCGCACGGGGGGGGAGAGTACCGGGGAGCTGTTTTTT. Translated, it gives CASSRTGGESTGELFF. This chain connects TRBV11-3 to TRBJ2-2; 8 bases align to TRBD2. The germline CDR1 and CDR2 sequences are SGHNT and YENEEA. J lost 5 bases, V lost 5 bases, and 10 bases had no gene match. The CDR3 consists of 16 residues.

V gene TRBV19 combines with J gene TRBJ1-5; D gene ambiguous. This CDR3 has 13 residues. Germline V gives CDR1 LNHDA, CDR2 SQIVND (reference sequence). Trimming shortened V by 5 bases and J by 5 bases, and 10 bases separated the two germline ends. The CDR3 spells CASSPYTDQPQHF. The DNA of the CDR3 is TGTGCCAGTAGTCCCTACACAGATCAGCCCCAGCATTTT.

V gene TRBV5-1 combines with J gene TRBJ1-1; 8 positions agree with TRBD1. The trim removed 6 bases at V and 4 bases at J, leaving 8 bases unmatched. The CDR3 totals 14 residues. Germline assignment: CDR1 SGHRS and CDR2 YFSETQ. Here the CDR3 reads CASKAQGAPTEAFF. The CDR3 region has the DNA TGCGCCAGCAAAGCTCAGGGGGCGCCCACTGAAGCTTTCTTT.

This clone showed up just once. V and J are TRBV6-6 and TRBJ2-1, with D perhaps TRBD2 (6 bases). This CDR3 spans 13 amino acids. Germline V lookup: CDR1 MNHNY, CDR2 SVGAGI (reference sequence). V dropped 7 bases and J dropped 9 bases, with 16 bases sitting between them. CDR3 DNA sequence: TGTGCCAGCAATCGGGGGAGCAAGGGTGAGCAGTTCTTC. Its translation is CASNRGSKGEQFF.

This clone was seen more than once but under ten times. The chain uses TRBV7-9 and TRBJ1-1, with TRBD1 as a possible D gene (5 bases). The V and J ends lost 2 bases and 3 bases respectively, with 7 bases between them. The germline V gene encodes CDR1 SEHNR and CDR2 FQNEAQ (reference sequence). The CDR3 sequence is 13 residues long. CDR3 nucleotide sequence: TGTGCCAGCAGCTTATGGGGCTACACTGAAGCTTTCTTT. It codes for CASSLWGYTEAFF.

The chain couples TRBV13 to TRBJ2-1, with TRBD2 matching over 11 bases. Germline loops: CDR1 PRHDT, CDR2 FYEKMQ (reference sequence). The CDR3 runs 16 residues. The ends lost 3 bases at V and 6 bases at J; junction bases unmatched: 7. CDR3: CASSFPTSGTLNEQFF. The CDR3 DNA sequence: TGTGCCAGCAGCTTTCCGACTAGCGGGACCCTCAATGAGCAGTTCTTC.

The chain recombines TRBV2 with TRBJ2-1; D is perhaps TRBD1 (5 bases). The CDR3 has 14 amino acids. Germline V gene lookup returns CDR1 SNHLY and CDR2 FYNNEI. The germline V and J ends were trimmed by 8 bases and 1 base, with 12 bases remaining between them. CDR3 nucleotides: TGTGCCAGCTGGGTAGGGGTATCCTACAATGAGCAGTTCTTC. This encodes CASWVGVSYNEQFF. Looking up the rest from reference TRBV2 and TRBJ2-1 gives the full variable domain: EPEVTQTPSHQVTQMGQEVILRCVPISNHLYFYWYRQILGQKVEFLVSFYNNEISEKSEIFDDQFSVERPDGSNFTLKIRSTKLEDSAMYFCASWVGVSYNEQFFGPGTRLTVL.

This chain's CDR3 is CASSIRAGVYEQYF. DNA of the CDR3: TGTGCCAGTAGTATAAGAGCGGGAGTGTACGAGCAGTACTTC. The chain couples TRBV19 to TRBJ2-7, with 8 bases that match TRBD2. The germline gives CDR1 LNHDA, CDR2 SQIVND (reference sequence). The V gene end was trimmed by 2 bases and the J gene end by 4 bases; junction bases not matched to a gene: 4. The CDR3 spans 14 residues.

The chain's CDR3 is CASSSGWGGEAFF. CDR3 nucleotide sequence: TGTGCCAGCAGTTCGGGTTGGGGAGGTGAAGCTTTCTTT. The chain has TRBV6-5 and TRBJ1-1; D remains ambiguous. The germline V gene has CDR1 MNHEY and CDR2 SVGAGI. The CDR3 loop spans 13 amino acids. V lost 4 bases, J lost 7 bases, and 13 bases lay in between.

The V and J genes are TRBV27 and TRBJ1-2; 7 nucleotides match TRBD1. The CDR3 is 13 residues long. Trimming cost V 6 bases and J 5 bases; bases outside gene matches: 6. Germline CDR1 is MNHEY and CDR2 is SMNVEV (reference sequence). The CDR3 reads CASSPTGRYGYTF. CDR3 DNA: TGTGCCAGCAGCCCGACAGGGCGGTATGGCTACACCTTC.

This clone was counted a few times. The chain employs TRBV13 and TRBJ2-5; 9 bases fit TRBD2. The junction had 6 bases not matched to a gene; V was cut back by 5 bases and J by 5 bases. CDR1 is PRHDT and CDR2 is FYEKMQ in the germline V gene (reference sequence). This CDR3 has 14 amino acids. Here the CDR3 reads CASSMGTSRETQYF. The CDR3 DNA is TGTGCCAGCAGCATGGGGACTAGCAGGGAGACCCAGTACTTC.

J is TRBJ2-5 and V is TRBV19; 8 bases align to TRBD2. Per the germline V gene, CDR1 is LNHDA and CDR2 is SQIVND (reference sequence). The CDR3 extends over 15 amino acids. Germline trimming cut 3 bases from V and 1 base from J; bases unmatched to any gene: 4. Here the CDR3 DNA reads TGTGCCAGTAGTATTGCACTAGCGGCCCAAGAGACCCAGTACTTC. Translated, it gives CASSIALAAQETQYF.

The rearrangement uses TRBV28 and TRBJ2-3, with D perhaps TRBD2 (7 bases). The CDR3 covers 17 residues. CDR1 is MDHEN, CDR2 SYDVKM, per germline. V gave up 3 bases and J gave up 4 bases, with 20 bases separating them. The CDR3 spells CASSFTKGEGPADTQYF. Here the CDR3 DNA reads TGTGCCAGCAGTTTCACTAAGGGGGAGGGCCCCGCAGATACGCAGTATTTT.

In nucleotides, the CDR3 is TGTGCCAGCAGCTTAGACTTTAGCGGGAAAGGGGAGGAGCAGTTCTTC. Residues: CASSLDFSGKGEEQFF. The chain links TRBV11-3 to TRBJ2-1, with 8 bases identical to TRBD2. The CDR3 is 16 residues long. The V gene end was trimmed by 0 bases and the J gene end by 10 bases; junction bases not matched to a gene: 11. In germline, CDR1 is SGHNT, CDR2 YENEEA.